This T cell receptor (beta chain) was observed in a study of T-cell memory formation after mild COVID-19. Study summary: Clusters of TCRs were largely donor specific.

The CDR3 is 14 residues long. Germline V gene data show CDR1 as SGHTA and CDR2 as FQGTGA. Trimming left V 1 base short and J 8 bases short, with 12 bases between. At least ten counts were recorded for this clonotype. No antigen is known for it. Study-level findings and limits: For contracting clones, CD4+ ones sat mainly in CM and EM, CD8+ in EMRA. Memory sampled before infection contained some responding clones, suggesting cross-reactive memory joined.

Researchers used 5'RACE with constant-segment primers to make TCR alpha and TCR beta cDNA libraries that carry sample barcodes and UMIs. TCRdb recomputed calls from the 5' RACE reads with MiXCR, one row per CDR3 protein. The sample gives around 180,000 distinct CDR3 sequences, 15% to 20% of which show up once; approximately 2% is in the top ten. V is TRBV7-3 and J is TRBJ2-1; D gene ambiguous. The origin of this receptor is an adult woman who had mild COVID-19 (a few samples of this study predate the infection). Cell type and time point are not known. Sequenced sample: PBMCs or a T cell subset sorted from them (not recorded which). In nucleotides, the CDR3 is TGTGCCAGCAGCTTAAACGACGTCCGGGATGAGCAGTTCTTC. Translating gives CASSLNDVRDEQFF.